Listed below are T cell receptor beta chains from one sample, sequenced in a study of early T cells in non-severe SARS-CoV-2 infection. MiXCR was run by TCRdb on the 5' RACE reads, yielding one entry per CDR3 protein. The sample lists around 50,000 distinct CDR3 sequences; around 13% were seen once. The sequenced sample was whole blood. These TCRs come from an adult who was a healthcare worker with PCR-confirmed SARS-CoV-2 infection or an uninfected control (not recorded which). Each CDR3 is given with its conserved first and last residue. Each record gives: CDR3 protein, CDR3 DNA, CDR3 length, clone size, J gene, V gene, D gene. D genes are given only for firm matches. A clone size is listed for some rows: how often the clone was seen (once, few, many), or a class if it is expanded.

CDR3 protein: CASSRQRGGGRNEQFF
CDR3 DNA: TGTGCCAGCAGTCGCCAGCGGGGGGGAGGTCGGAATGAGCAGTTCTTC
CDR3 length: 16
clone size: many
J gene: TRBJ2-1
V gene: TRBV2
D gene: TRBD2

CDR3 protein: CANSPTGRGGTGELFF
CDR3 DNA: TGTGCCAACAGTCCCACCGGGCGCGGGGGGACCGGGGAGCTGTTTTTT
CDR3 length: 16
clone size: .
J gene: TRBJ2-2
V gene: TRBV4-2
D gene: TRBD2

CDR3 protein: CASSFGVSSYNEQFF
CDR3 DNA: TGTGCCAGCAGTTTCGGGGTGAGCTCCTACAATGAGCAGTTCTTC
CDR3 length: 15
clone size: .
J gene: TRBJ2-1
V gene: TRBV12-3/TRBV12-4
D gene: .

CDR3 protein: CASSLSGGTQYF
CDR3 DNA: TGTGCCAGCAGCCTTAGCGGGGGTACGCAGTATTTT
CDR3 length: 12
clone size: medium-sized
J gene: TRBJ2-3
V gene: TRBV3-1
D gene: TRBD2

CDR3 protein: CASSLKPILAEKAKNIQYF
CDR3 DNA: TGTGCCAGCAGCTTAAAGCCAATCCTAGCGGAAAAGGCCAAAAACATTCAGTACTTC
CDR3 length: 19
clone size: few
J gene: TRBJ2-4
V gene: TRBV11-2
D gene: TRBD2

CDR3 protein: CASSIPSGRGNEQFF
CDR3 DNA: TGTGCCAGTAGTATCCCTAGCGGTAGGGGAAATGAGCAGTTCTTC
CDR3 length: 15
clone size: many
J gene: TRBJ2-1
V gene: TRBV19
D gene: TRBD2

CDR3 protein: CASVWDRDIFYNEQFF
CDR3 DNA: TGCGCCAGCGTGTGGGACAGGGATATATTCTACAATGAGCAGTTCTTC
CDR3 length: 16
clone size: many
J gene: TRBJ2-1
V gene: TRBV10-1
D gene: TRBD1

CDR3 protein: CASRTGGAGYGYTF
CDR3 DNA: TGTGCCAGCAGGACAGGGGGCGCAGGCTATGGCTACACCTTC
CDR3 length: 14
clone size: .
J gene: TRBJ1-2
V gene: TRBV28
D gene: TRBD1

CDR3 protein: CASSLGGGAREQYF
CDR3 DNA: TGTGCCAGCAGCTTGGGCGGGGGGGCGCGAGAGCAGTACTTC
CDR3 length: 14
clone size: few
J gene: TRBJ2-7
V gene: TRBV5-5
D gene: TRBD2

CDR3 protein: CASSNLGTTEAFF
CDR3 DNA: TGTGCCAGCAGTAACCTGGGGACCACTGAAGCTTTCTTT
CDR3 length: 13
clone size: .
J gene: TRBJ1-1
V gene: TRBV27
D gene: .

CDR3 protein: CSVSSQGGEKLFF
CDR3 DNA: TGCAGCGTATCTTCGCAGGGTGGGGAAAAACTGTTTTTT
CDR3 length: 13
clone size: few
J gene: TRBJ1-4
V gene: TRBV29-1
D gene: .

CDR3 protein: CASSFLLDQETQYF
CDR3 DNA: TGTGCCAGCAGCTTTTTGCTCGACCAAGAGACCCAGTACTTC
CDR3 length: 14
clone size: few
J gene: TRBJ2-5
V gene: TRBV5-4
D gene: .

CDR3 protein: CASRKDTPLGYTF
CDR3 DNA: TGTGCCAGCAGGAAGGACACCCCCTTAGGCTACACCTTC
CDR3 length: 13
clone size: .
J gene: TRBJ1-2
V gene: TRBV6-6
D gene: .

CDR3 protein: CASSTGLVSETQYF
CDR3 DNA: TGCGCCAGCAGCACAGGACTAGTATCGGAGACCCAGTACTTC
CDR3 length: 14
clone size: few
J gene: TRBJ2-5
V gene: TRBV5-1
D gene: TRBD2

CDR3 protein: CSVGGGDQPQHF
CDR3 DNA: TGCAGCGTTGGAGGGGGCGATCAGCCCCAGCATTTT
CDR3 length: 12
clone size: .
J gene: TRBJ1-5
V gene: TRBV29-1
D gene: TRBD1

CDR3 protein: CSAPGWGAAYNEQFF
CDR3 DNA: TGCAGCGCCCCGGGATGGGGGGCTGCCTACAATGAGCAGTTCTTC
CDR3 length: 15
clone size: few
J gene: TRBJ2-1
V gene: TRBV29-1
D gene: .

CDR3 protein: CASSSPLGMWSNNEQFF
CDR3 DNA: TGTGCCAGCAGCTCCCCCCTGGGTATGTGGTCAAACAATGAGCAGTTCTTC
CDR3 length: 17
clone size: many
J gene: TRBJ2-1
V gene: TRBV7-2
D gene: .

CDR3 protein: CSVRTGGTGELFF
CDR3 DNA: TGCAGCGTCCGGACAGGGGGCACCGGGGAGCTGTTTTTT
CDR3 length: 13
clone size: many
J gene: TRBJ2-2
V gene: TRBV29-1
D gene: TRBD1

CDR3 protein: CSAELDSQQYF
CDR3 DNA: TGCAGTGCTGAACTCGACAGCCAGCAGTACTTC
CDR3 length: 11
clone size: .
J gene: TRBJ2-7
V gene: TRBV20-1
D gene: .

CDR3 protein: CASSLIPTNEKLFF
CDR3 DNA: TGTGCCAGCAGCTTAATTCCAACTAATGAAAAACTGTTTTTT
CDR3 length: 14
clone size: few
J gene: TRBJ1-4
V gene: TRBV7-2
D gene: .

CDR3 protein: CASNMVGVETQYF
CDR3 DNA: TGTGCCAGTAACATGGTGGGGGTAGAGACCCAGTACTTC
CDR3 length: 13
clone size: .
J gene: TRBJ2-5
V gene: TRBV19
D gene: .

CDR3 protein: CASSSRDNMDIQYF
CDR3 DNA: TGTGCCAGCAGCTCCCGGGACAATATGGACATTCAGTACTTC
CDR3 length: 14
clone size: many
J gene: TRBJ2-4
V gene: TRBV9
D gene: .

CDR3 protein: CASSQVSRGGINEQFF
CDR3 DNA: TGTGCCAGCAGCCAAGTCTCGAGGGGAGGTATCAATGAGCAGTTCTTC
CDR3 length: 16
clone size: many
J gene: TRBJ2-1
V gene: TRBV3-1
D gene: .

CDR3 protein: CSARDGIAGDTGELFF
CDR3 DNA: TGCAGTGCTAGAGATGGAATAGCGGGAGACACCGGGGAGCTGTTTTTT
CDR3 length: 16
clone size: many
J gene: TRBJ2-2
V gene: TRBV20-1
D gene: TRBD2

CDR3 protein: CAIKENKEETDTQYF
CDR3 DNA: TGTGCCATCAAGGAGAATAAGGAGGAGACAGATACGCAGTATTTT
CDR3 length: 15
clone size: few
J gene: TRBJ2-3
V gene: TRBV10-3
D gene: .

CDR3 protein: CASSFQGPPLEQYF
CDR3 DNA: TGTGCCAGCAGCTTCCAGGGGCCACCCCTAGAGCAGTACTTC
CDR3 length: 14
clone size: many
J gene: TRBJ2-7
V gene: TRBV11-1
D gene: .

CDR3 protein: CASSPRGDGHKQFF
CDR3 DNA: TGCGCCAGCAGTCCCCGAGGAGATGGGCATAAGCAGTTCTTC
CDR3 length: 14
clone size: few
J gene: TRBJ2-1
V gene: TRBV4-1
D gene: .

CDR3 protein: CASRGTMMETQYF
CDR3 DNA: TGTGCCAGCAGGGGTACCATGATGGAGACCCAGTACTTC
CDR3 length: 13
clone size: many
J gene: TRBJ2-5
V gene: TRBV3-1
D gene: .

CDR3 protein: CASSLSGGDSYEQYF
CDR3 DNA: TGTGCCAGCAGCTTAAGCGGGGGGGACTCCTACGAGCAGTACTTC
CDR3 length: 15
clone size: few
J gene: TRBJ2-7
V gene: TRBV7-9
D gene: TRBD2

CDR3 protein: CASTPTPKAGELFF
CDR3 DNA: TGTGCCAGCACCCCCACACCCAAGGCCGGGGAGCTGTTTTTT
CDR3 length: 14
clone size: many
J gene: TRBJ2-2
V gene: TRBV12-3/TRBV12-4
D gene: .

CDR3 protein: CASSDGRLDPSYNEQFF
CDR3 DNA: TGTGCCAGCAGCGACGGTAGGTTAGATCCGAGCTACAATGAGCAGTTCTTC
CDR3 length: 17
clone size: .
J gene: TRBJ2-1
V gene: TRBV11-1
D gene: .

CDR3 protein: CASSLLNPVRVTQYF
CDR3 DNA: TGTGCCAGCAGTTTATTGAACCCCGTTCGGGTTACGCAGTATTTT
CDR3 length: 15
clone size: many
J gene: TRBJ2-3
V gene: TRBV28
D gene: .

CDR3 protein: CASSELESKREQFF
CDR3 DNA: TGCGCCAGCAGTGAATTGGAGAGCAAGCGTGAGCAGTTCTTC
CDR3 length: 14
clone size: many
J gene: TRBJ2-1
V gene: TRBV10-2
D gene: .

CDR3 protein: CASSLSLLDRGEAFF
CDR3 DNA: TGTGCCAGCAGCTTATCCCTCCTAGACAGGGGAGAAGCTTTCTTT
CDR3 length: 15
clone size: many
J gene: TRBJ1-1
V gene: TRBV7-2
D gene: TRBD1

CDR3 protein: CASSSKITYELDF
CDR3 DNA: TGTGCCAGCAGCTCCAAGATAACCTACGAGTTGGACTTC
CDR3 length: 13
clone size: few
J gene: TRBJ2-7
V gene: TRBV7-6
D gene: .

CDR3 protein: CASSFDRANYGYTF
CDR3 DNA: TGCGCCAGCAGCTTCGACAGGGCGAACTATGGCTACACCTTC
CDR3 length: 14
clone size: few
J gene: TRBJ1-2
V gene: TRBV5-1
D gene: TRBD1

CDR3 protein: CASRHSGTGLEQYF
CDR3 DNA: TGTGCCAGCAGACATTCGGGGACAGGGCTCGAGCAGTACTTC
CDR3 length: 14
clone size: many
J gene: TRBJ2-7
V gene: TRBV11-2
D gene: TRBD1

CDR3 protein: CASSSGQGDYGYTF
CDR3 DNA: TGTGCCAGCAGCAGCGGACAGGGAGACTATGGCTACACCTTC
CDR3 length: 14
clone size: .
J gene: TRBJ1-2
V gene: TRBV7-9
D gene: TRBD1

CDR3 protein: CASSRTGPGDYEQYF
CDR3 DNA: TGTGCCAGCAGCCGTACGGGACCTGGGGACTACGAGCAGTACTTC
CDR3 length: 15
clone size: .
J gene: TRBJ2-7
V gene: TRBV7-6
D gene: .

CDR3 protein: CASRDRVFDGYTF
CDR3 DNA: TGTGCCAGCAGGGACAGGGTTTTTGATGGCTACACCTTC
CDR3 length: 13
clone size: .
J gene: TRBJ1-2
V gene: TRBV28
D gene: TRBD1

CDR3 protein: CASSSPGQGAQYF
CDR3 DNA: TGTGCCAGCAGCTCACCGGGACAGGGGGCCCAGTACTTC
CDR3 length: 13
clone size: many
J gene: TRBJ2-5
V gene: TRBV28
D gene: TRBD1

CDR3 protein: CASRGVYREPNYGYTF
CDR3 DNA: TGTGCCAGCAGGGGGGTATACAGGGAACCTAACTATGGCTACACCTTC
CDR3 length: 16
clone size: many
J gene: TRBJ1-2
V gene: TRBV28
D gene: .

CDR3 protein: CASSLELVGPKQFF
CDR3 DNA: TGTGCCAGCAGCTTAGAACTAGTCGGTCCGAAGCAGTTCTTC
CDR3 length: 14
clone size: few
J gene: TRBJ2-1
V gene: TRBV11-2
D gene: .

CDR3 protein: CASSLDRSGYTF
CDR3 DNA: TGCGCCAGCAGCTTGGACAGATCCGGCTACACCTTC
CDR3 length: 12
clone size: .
J gene: TRBJ1-2
V gene: TRBV5-1
D gene: .

CDR3 protein: CATSVTGGLTDTQYF
CDR3 DNA: TGTGCCACCAGTGTAACGGGGGGGCTCACAGATACGCAGTATTTT
CDR3 length: 15
clone size: many
J gene: TRBJ2-3
V gene: TRBV24-1
D gene: TRBD2

CDR3 protein: CSALGGGSEGRVYGYTF
CDR3 DNA: TGCAGTGCGCTGGGAGGCGGGTCAGAGGGGCGCGTCTATGGCTACACCTTC
CDR3 length: 17
clone size: many
J gene: TRBJ1-2
V gene: TRBV20-1
D gene: .

CDR3 protein: CASSQGLAVSYEQYF
CDR3 DNA: TGTGCCAGCAGCCAAGGACTAGCGGTATCCTACGAGCAGTACTTC
CDR3 length: 15
clone size: .
J gene: TRBJ2-7
V gene: TRBV14
D gene: TRBD2

CDR3 protein: CASSETGVSAEYNNQPQHF
CDR3 DNA: TGTGCCAGCAGTGAAACGGGGGTATCTGCCGAATATAACAATCAGCCCCAGCATTTT
CDR3 length: 19
clone size: .
J gene: TRBJ1-5
V gene: TRBV2
D gene: .

CDR3 protein: CATSDFRLGAYNEQFF
CDR3 DNA: TGTGCCACCAGTGACTTCAGGCTGGGGGCCTACAATGAGCAGTTCTTC
CDR3 length: 16
clone size: many
J gene: TRBJ2-1
V gene: TRBV24-1
D gene: .

CDR3 protein: CASSFLETGELFF
CDR3 DNA: TGTGCCAGCAGTTTCTTGGAGACCGGGGAGCTGTTTTTT
CDR3 length: 13
clone size: few
J gene: TRBJ2-2
V gene: TRBV12-3/TRBV12-4
D gene: .

CDR3 protein: CASSCINWTWGNQPQHF
CDR3 DNA: TGTGCCAGCAGTTGCATAAACTGGACCTGGGGGAATCAGCCCCAGCATTTT
CDR3 length: 17
clone size: few
J gene: TRBJ1-5
V gene: TRBV6-5
D gene: .

CDR3 protein: CSVGEVTGPLHF
CDR3 DNA: TGCAGCGTTGGCGAGGTGACTGGACCCCTCCACTTT
CDR3 length: 12
clone size: many
J gene: TRBJ1-6
V gene: TRBV29-1
D gene: .

CDR3 protein: CASSPGQSYNSPLHF
CDR3 DNA: TGTGCCAGCAGTCCAGGACAGTCCTATAATTCACCCCTCCACTTT
CDR3 length: 15
clone size: many
J gene: TRBJ1-6
V gene: TRBV28
D gene: .

CDR3 protein: CASSRRLAGMNTGELFF
CDR3 DNA: TGTGCCAGCAGCAGACGCCTCGCGGGGATGAACACCGGGGAGCTGTTTTTT
CDR3 length: 17
clone size: many
J gene: TRBJ2-2
V gene: TRBV11-2
D gene: .

CDR3 protein: CASSWWNQPQHF
CDR3 DNA: TGTGCCAGCAGTTGGTGGAATCAGCCCCAGCATTTT
CDR3 length: 12
clone size: .
J gene: TRBJ1-5
V gene: TRBV28
D gene: .